These T cell receptor beta chains were read from a single sample in a study of early T cells in non-severe SARS-CoV-2 infection. In TCRdb, the 5' RACE reads were re-called with MiXCR into one record per CDR3 protein. Among 75,000 or so distinct CDR3 sequences listed, roughly 13% were seen once. Specimen: whole blood. These receptors all come from an adult who was a healthcare worker with PCR-confirmed SARS-CoV-2 infection or an uninfected control (not recorded which). Both conserved end residues are part of each CDR3. D genes are given only for firm matches. Clone size appears in some rows only: once, few, many, or a class for an expanded clone.

cdr3_aa cdr3_nt j_call clone_size d_call v_call
CASKLAGEYNEQFF TGTGCCAGCAAGCTAGCGGGGGAGTACAATGAGCAGTTCTTC TRBJ2-1 - TRBD2 TRBV28
CSVALWTAYNEQFF TGCAGCGTCGCGCTTTGGACAGCCTACAATGAGCAGTTCTTC TRBJ2-1 - - TRBV29-1
CASSGGTGSSYNEQFF TGCGCCAGCAGCGGCGGGACCGGCAGCTCCTACAATGAGCAGTTCTTC TRBJ2-1 - - TRBV5-1
CASSLGGQPYEQYF TGTGCCAGTAGTCTCGGGGGACAACCCTACGAGCAGTACTTC TRBJ2-7 few - TRBV19
CASSFILTGETQYF TGTGCCAGCAGTTTCATTCTGACTGGAGAGACCCAGTACTTC TRBJ2-5 few - TRBV12-3/TRBV12-4
CASSLGGLSANYGYTF TGTGCCAGCAGCTTGGGCGGATTATCGGCTAACTATGGCTACACCTTC TRBJ1-2 - - TRBV5-6
CASSLNPGGSYEQYF TGTGCCAGCAGCTTGAACCCAGGGGGCTCCTACGAGCAGTACTTC TRBJ2-7 few TRBD1 TRBV5-5
CSARDFGTSGSTDTQYF TGCAGTGCTAGAGATTTCGGGACTAGCGGAAGCACAGATACGCAGTATTTT TRBJ2-3 few TRBD2 TRBV20-1
CASSTWTGGSNEKLFF TGTGCCAGCAGTACCTGGACAGGGGGGTCGAATGAAAAACTGTTTTTT TRBJ1-4 few TRBD1 TRBV27
CSVGNRDRGHEQYF TGCAGCGTTGGAAACCGGGACAGGGGCCACGAGCAGTACTTC TRBJ2-7 few TRBD1 TRBV29-1
CATRNHSLGYGYTF TGTGCCACCAGGAACCACAGTTTAGGCTATGGCTACACCTTC TRBJ1-2 - - TRBV15
CASSLNLQNTDTQYF TGTGCCAGCAGCTTAAATCTACAGAACACAGATACGCAGTATTTT TRBJ2-3 few - TRBV11-3
CSVLGVGSEGYEQYF TGCAGCGTTCTGGGGGTGGGGTCGGAGGGCTACGAGCAGTACTTC TRBJ2-7 few - TRBV29-1
CASRQRDRGNEQFF TGTGCCAGCAGGCAACGGGACAGGGGGAATGAGCAGTTCTTC TRBJ2-1 few TRBD1 TRBV6-6
CASIDSGPSEKLFF TGTGCCAGCATCGATTCCGGACCCTCTGAAAAACTGTTTTTT TRBJ1-4 many - TRBV28
CASSLGGPRYEQYF TGTGCCAGCAGCCTCGGAGGGCCAAGATACGAGCAGTACTTC TRBJ2-7 few - TRBV28
CASNQGDNYEQYF TGTGCCAGCAACCAGGGGGATAACTACGAGCAGTACTTC TRBJ2-7 few TRBD1 TRBV7-8
CASSFSGPRTGVAFF TGTGCCAGCAGCTTTTCCGGCCCCAGGACAGGGGTAGCTTTCTTT TRBJ1-1 - TRBD1 TRBV7-8
CASSPYLLTDYEQYF TGTGCCAGCAGCCCGTACCTTCTCACCGACTACGAGCAGTACTTC TRBJ2-7 few - TRBV4-2
CASSVDRNYGYTF TGCGCCAGCAGTGTTGACAGGAACTATGGCTACACCTTC TRBJ1-2 - - TRBV10-2